This TCR beta chain was captured by sequencing in a study of Ad26.COV2.S vaccination and SARS-CoV-2 variants. In germline, CDR1 is ENHRY, CDR2 SYGVKD. V was pared by 4 bases and J by 4 bases, with 8 bases of the junction left unmatched. CDR3 size: 15 residues. Details on this clone: Its antigen is undetermined.

General study results and limits: Substantial response breadth was reportedly seen for spike-specific CD8+ and CD4+ T cells after vaccination.

The table came from immunoSEQ multiplex PCR; TCRdb's copy has only in-frame clones and leaves some out. In the table there are 350,000 to 400,000 clones, 88% of which are singletons. The sample's treatment: about 20 received Ad26.COV2.S at low or high dose, single or two shots; about 5 received placebo; per-sample allocation not given. All samples were drawn on day 63, counting from the first vaccine or placebo injection. An Ad26 vector carrying the Wuhan-strain SARS-CoV-2 spike served as the vaccine. The rearrangement links TRBV10-3 to TRBJ1-2, with TRBD1 matching 8 bases. The sequencing here drew on peripheral blood, taken in a trial of Ad26.COV2.S vaccine versus placebo. The TCR originated in a person between 18 and 65 years old who received the Ad26.COV2.S COVID-19 vaccine or a placebo. The CDR3 sequence: CAISAPRTGSYGYTF. The CDR3 bases are TGTGCCATCAGTGCCCCCAGGACAGGGTCCTATGGCTACACCTTC.